The 9 T cell receptor beta chains below all came from one sample that was sequenced in a study of human T cells and chemical hapten exposure. The time point is: patch test 3, about 24 weeks after DPC sensitization. As to treatment: therapeutic diphenylcyclopropenone sensitization with weekly scalp DPC. A single record per CDR3 protein comes from TCRdb applying MiXCR to the RACE reads. This sample has approximately 97,000 distinct CDR3 sequences, with less than 35% found just once. Source: whole blood, taken in connection with sensitization to the hapten diphenylcyclopropenone (DPC). The receptors originated from a man between 40 and 49 years old with alopecia areata. Some clones in this sample may be carry-over from other donors' samples.

This clonotype was observed at least ten times. The J gene is TRBJ1-4, the V gene TRBV12-3 or TRBV12-4; maybe TRBD1 (6 bases). The CDR3 contains 18 residues. V was shortened by 5 bases and J by 8 bases, with 27 bases between the two germline ends. CDR3 protein: CASSAYRGYRVDREKLFF. CDR3 DNA: TGTGCCAGCAGTGCCTACCGGGGCTACAGGGTCGACAGGGAAAAACTGTTTTTT.

V usage is TRBV4-1 and J usage is TRBJ2-2; no definite D call. V was pared by 5 bases and J by 6 bases, with 7 bases between. Germline V gene data show CDR1 as MGHRA and CDR2 as YSYEKL. The CDR3 sequence is 12 residues long. The CDR3 nucleotides read TGCGCCAGCAGCAAACCCGCCGGGGAGCTGTTTTTT. It codes for CASSKPAGELFF.

The chain uses TRBV6-5 and TRBJ2-7; TRBD2 might be the D (6 bases). Trimming stripped 6 bases from V and 9 bases from J, with 21 bases between. CDR1 is MNHEY, CDR2 SVGAGI, per germline. The CDR3 sequence is 14 residues long. The CDR3 sequence is CASSFSGRPSRQYF. CDR3 in DNA: TGTGCCAGCAGCTTTAGCGGCCGACCTTCGAGGCAGTACTTC.

This clonotype appeared many times. The chain combines TRBV20-1 with TRBJ2-3, with 9 bases that match TRBD1. This CDR3 is built from 16 residues. The V gene's germline CDR1 is DFQATT and CDR2 SNEGSKA (reference sequence). J gave up 0 bases and V 6 bases, and 10 bases lay outside the gene matches. The DNA for the CDR3 is TGCAGTGCACAGGCCCGGACAGGGGTTAGCACAGATACGCAGTATTTT. This translates into CSAQARTGVSTDTQYF.

This clonotype has just a few counts. The chain combines TRBV19 with TRBJ1-5, with a tentative D call TRBD1 (5 bases). Trimming took 3 bases from V and 1 from J, leaving 7 bases between them. Germline lookup yields CDR1 LNHDA and CDR2 SQIVND (reference sequence). This CDR3 is built from 14 residues. CDR3 residues: CASSMRQSNQPQHF. The DNA for the CDR3 is TGTGCCAGTAGTATGCGACAGAGCAATCAGCCCCAGCATTTT.

The chain links TRBV7-9 to TRBJ1-2; D unclear. V gave up 3 bases and J gave up 4 bases, with 6 bases separating them. Germline V gene sequence: CDR1 SEHNR, CDR2 FQNEAQ (reference sequence). The CDR3 sequence is 12 residues long. The CDR3 spells CASSFNTYGYTF. CDR3 nucleotides: TGTGCCAGCAGCTTCAACACCTATGGCTACACCTTC. The entire variable domain, with the rest obtained from reference TRBV7-9 and TRBJ1-2, is as follows: DTGVSQNPRHKITKRGQNVTFRCDPISEHNRLYWYRQTLGQGPEFLTYFQNEAQLEKSRLLSDRFSAERPKGSFSTLEIQRTEQGDSAMYLCASSFNTYGYTFGSGTRLTVV.

The CDR3 loop reads CASSFQGMNTEAFF. CDR3 bases: TGTGCCAGCTCATTTCAGGGGATGAACACTGAAGCTTTCTTT. V gene TRBV18 combines with J gene TRBJ1-1, with TRBD1 as a possible D gene (6 bases). The ends were cut back, 5 bases at V and 0 bases at J, with 10 bases in the middle. This CDR3 contains 14 residues. CDR1 and CDR2 (germline): KGHSH, LQKENI.

The chain recombines TRBV12-3 or TRBV12-4 with TRBJ2-1, with TRBD1 identical over 9 bases. V shed 5 bases, J shed 8 bases, and the junction held 10 bases outside the gene matches. This CDR3 is built from 15 residues. The DNA of the CDR3 is TGTGCCAGCAGTGTCGGGACAGGGAAGGGTGATGAGCAGTTCTTC. It codes for CASSVGTGKGDEQFF.

This clonotype has just a few counts. The chain carries TRBV29-1 and TRBJ2-6; D unresolved. The ends were cut back, 4 bases at V and 1 base at J, with 5 bases in the middle. The germline gives CDR1 SQVTM, CDR2 ANQGSEA. This CDR3 contains 13 residues. As DNA, the CDR3 is TGCAGCGTTGCCGCGTCTGGGGCCAACGTCCTGACTTTC. Amino acids: CSVAASGANVLTF.